This TCR beta chain was documented in a study of blood T cell repertoires in COVID-19. At the level of the study: The analysed material was cDNA or gDNA that came from T cells, B-cell-depleted T cells, or PBMCs.

In this sample, this clone turned up a few times. Under the authors' procedure: From reference gene primer amplification, estimates of nucleated cell counts were derived. Data came from immunoSEQ multiplex PCR; TCRdb stores just in-frame clones and leaves some out. The V and J calls and clone size come from that table; D and trimming were worked out from the DNA. The sample includes some 240,000 clones, around 82% of them seen just once. V shed 4 bases and J shed 0 bases, with 4 bases lying between them. The CDR3 has 14 amino acids. Germline V gene lookup returns CDR1 LGHDT and CDR2 YNNKEL (reference sequence).

The sample comprised peripheral blood. The chain carries TRBV3-1 (or the pseudogene TRBV3-2) and TRBJ1-6; D not resolved. The TCR originated in a human donor in a cohort sampled during active COVID-19. CDR3 sequence reads: CASSPSSYNSPLHF. Written as DNA, the CDR3 is TGTGCCAGCAGCCCCAGCTCCTATAATTCACCCCTCCACTTT.